This T cell receptor (beta chain) was sequenced during a study of CD8+ T cells in alopecia areata. General observations from the study: Persistence during tofacitinib was seen for many expanded lesional clones in scalp and blood. Lesional tissue from the scalp (especially in alopecia totalis/universalis) showed higher clonality than normal scalp. Tofacitinib significantly decreased scalp clonality and expanded CD8+ clones among top 100.

RNA was extracted and reverse transcribed into cDNA as the sequencing template. The table came from immunoSEQ multiplex PCR; TCRdb's copy has only in-frame clones and leaves some out. Of 180,000 or so clones in the sample, roughly 63% are singletons; the top ten hold around 16%. This clone turned up a few times. Its antigen is not known. Regarding treatment: oral pan-JAK inhibitor, 5-10 mg twice daily. Those with alopecia areata gave lesional scalp punch biopsies and peripheral blood. This TCR was sampled from a human donor with alopecia areata. Source: CD4+ T cells sorted from blood, taken between weeks 55 and 65, from a patient treated with tofacitinib.

The CDR3 DNA follows: TGCAGTGCATTGACTAAAGAGACCCAGTACTTC. This codes for CSALTKETQYF. The chain is built from TRBV20-1 and TRBJ2-5, with D maybe TRBD2 (5 bases). V lost 6 bases, J lost 3 bases, and 8 bases lay in between. Germline V gene sequence: CDR1 DFQATT, CDR2 SNEGSKA (reference sequence). This CDR3 contains 11 residues.